These 2 T cell receptor beta chains originate from one sample sequenced in a study of blood T cell repertoires in COVID-19. This table comes from immunoSEQ multiplex PCR, and its TCRdb copy is limited to in-frame clones, with some not included. Of around 130,000 clones detected, 75% to 90% appear once; the ten largest clones hold 18%. Sequencing was performed on PBMCs or T cells enriched from blood (not recorded which). The receptors here all came from a man aged 30 to 39 who had recovered from COVID-19.

This clone was seen a handful of times. The chain uses TRBV2 and TRBJ2-7; 9 bases line up with TRBD2. The CDR3 extends over 14 amino acids. V lost 4 bases, J lost 4 bases, and 5 bases stayed unmatched. Germline loops: CDR1 SNHLY, CDR2 FYNNEI. The CDR3 sequence is CASSVGSGSYEQYV. In DNA form, the CDR3 reads TGTGCCAGCAGTGTAGGTAGCGGGAGTTACGAGCAGTACGTC.

The J gene is TRBJ2-7, the V gene TRBV7-8, with D maybe TRBD1 (6 bases). V lost 2 bases and J lost 2, with 16 bases in between. The CDR3 length is 16 residues. The germline gives CDR1 SGHVS, CDR2 FQNEAQ. The CDR3 protein is CASSLKGQGYAYEQYV. The CDR3 DNA reads as TGTGCCAGCAGCTTAAAGGGCCAGGGGTACGCCTACGAGCAGTACGTC.